Below, one TCR beta chain is given with its context. The sample is drawn from a study of cytomegalovirus exposure and HLA in healthy donors. The donors were part of the validation cohort, which consisted of approximately 110 subjects and was separate from the first cohort of 670 or so subjects. The CDR3 runs 15 residues. The trim removed 3 bases at V and 6 bases at J, leaving 4 bases unmatched. The germline V gene has CDR1 LGHNA and CDR2 YNFKEQ. Using immunoSEQ multiplex PCR, the repertoire was profiled, and TCRdb retains in-frame clones only, with some absent. Of around 130,000 clones listed, roughly 89% are singletons.

The sample consisted of PBMCs. This chain joins TRBV4-2 and TRBJ2-1; 11 bases match TRBD2. This clonotype originated in a man aged 25 to 40 in good health and CMV-seronegative. The CDR3 is CASSQGLAVFNEQFF. The CDR3 coding sequence is TGTGCCAGCAGCCAGGGACTAGCGGTGTTCAATGAGCAGTTCTTC.